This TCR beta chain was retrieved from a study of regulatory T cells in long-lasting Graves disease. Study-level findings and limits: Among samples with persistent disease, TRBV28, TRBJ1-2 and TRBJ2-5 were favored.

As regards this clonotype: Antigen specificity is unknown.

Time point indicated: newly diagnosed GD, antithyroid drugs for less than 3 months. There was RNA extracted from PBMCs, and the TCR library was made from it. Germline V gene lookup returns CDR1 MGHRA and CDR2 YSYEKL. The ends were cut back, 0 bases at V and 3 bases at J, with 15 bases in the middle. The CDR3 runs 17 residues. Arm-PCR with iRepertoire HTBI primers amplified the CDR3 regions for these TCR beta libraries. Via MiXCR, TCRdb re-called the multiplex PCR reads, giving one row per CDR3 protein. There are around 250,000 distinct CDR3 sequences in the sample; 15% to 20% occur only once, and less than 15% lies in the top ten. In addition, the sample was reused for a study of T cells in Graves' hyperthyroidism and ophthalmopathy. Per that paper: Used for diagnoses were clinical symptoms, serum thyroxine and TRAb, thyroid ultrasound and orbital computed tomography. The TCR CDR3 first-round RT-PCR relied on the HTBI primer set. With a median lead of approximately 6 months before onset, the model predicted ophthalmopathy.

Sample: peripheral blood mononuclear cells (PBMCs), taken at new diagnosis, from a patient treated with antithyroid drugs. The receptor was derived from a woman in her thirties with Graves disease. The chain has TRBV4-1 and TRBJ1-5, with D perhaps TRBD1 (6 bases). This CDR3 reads CASSQDSPRQANQPQHF. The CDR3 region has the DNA TGCGCCAGCAGCCAAGATTCCCCCCGACAGGCCAATCAGCCCCAGCATTTT.